This T cell receptor beta chain derives from a study of blood T cell repertoires in COVID-19 (dated by TCRdb to 2018 to 2021). For the wider study: Samples covering the acute and convalescent phases of COVID-19 were provided by collaborators in the United States, Italy and Spain. The prospective study material was composed of cDNA or gDNA derived from T cells, B-cell-depleted T cells, or PBMCs. The dataset comprised deeply sampled blood TCRbeta repertoires from subjects exposed to, actively infected with, or recovered from COVID-19. A freely available public database, intended as a resource for researchers studying the immune response to SARS-CoV-2, is where the repertoires were released. The samples were drawn from two sources: the first 160 participants of the ongoing ImmuneRACE study, and about 1,300 subjects contributed by 6 global collaborators. A de-identified subject ID, COVID-19 status, age in years and sex were almost always included in the sample metadata. HLA class I and class II types, where available, came from metadata supplied by the sample provider rather than from assay-based typing.

The collaborating institutions used their own protocols to collect whole blood in K2EDTA tubes. Collaborator samples were shipped for TCRbeta analysis as frozen whole blood, isolated PBMCs, or DNA extracted from either sample type. What the work shows at the level of the full study, not this receptor alone: The amount of clinical and demographic metadata varied by source and participant and was provided uncurated.

The immunoSEQ Assay, a bias-controlled multiplex PCR, was used to amplify TCRbeta CDR3 regions from genomic DNA. Per the source publication's procedure: The number of nucleated cells in each sample was estimated by amplification of reference gene primers within the assay. To quantify the absolute abundance of each unique TCRbeta CDR3 rearrangement, sequence reads were collapsed and filtered. Productive Simpson clonality was computed per sample as the square root of Simpson's diversity index over productive rearrangements. As stored in TCRdb, this immuneACCESS dataset retains in-frame rearrangements with V and J assigned. A fraction of the clones does not appear; measured against another copy, unresolved V genes explain less than half of the discrepancy, and the remainder lacks a known reason. V and J calls plus clone size are reproduced from that table; the DNA served to infer D and trimming. In all, the sample holds around 100,000 clones, and less than 85% of those were seen once. Approximately 22% of the sample goes to the ten largest clones.

Comments on this clone: The antigen it binds to is not known. Per-nucleotide qualities are absent, and no much larger clonotype sits a single base away.

Source material: peripheral blood. The sequence was obtained from a human donor in a cohort sampled during active COVID-19.

The nucleotide sequence reads TGTGCCAGCAGCCGTCGGGGGGGGGCTAACACTGAAGCTTTCTTT. It encodes CASSRRGGANTEAFF. Rearrangement joined TRBV7-2 to TRBJ1-1; TRBD1 is a weak D gene call, 6 bases matching. Including cysteine and phenylalanine, the CDR3 has 15 amino acids. Only CDR3 DNA remains: 45 bases, in frame from the first base. V is cut by 5 bases and J by 2 bases, and the space between the germline ends is 15 bases. Sequences SGHTA (CDR1) and FQGNSA (CDR2) are obtained from the germline V gene.